A single sample is the source of the 31 T cell receptor beta chains below, sequenced in a study of post-analysis software for immune sequencing data. TCR beta libraries were prepared from cDNA with unique molecular identifiers. In TCRdb, the PCR reads were re-called with MiXCR into one record per CDR3 protein. This repertoire shows fewer than 600,000 distinct CDR3 sequences, 45% found once; its top ten account for about an eighth. Study results and caveats: Patients used four to six TRBV segments, including TRBV5-6, TRBV5-1 and TRBV20-1, more often than controls.

These TCRs' antigens remain unknown. Sequenced sample: blood. The receptors originated from a girl between 5 and 17 years old with multiple sclerosis.

V is TRBV20-1 and J is TRBJ2-3, with 10 bases aligning to TRBD2. The CDR3 is 16 amino acids. Germline-derived CDR1 and CDR2 are DFQATT and SNEGSKA (reference sequence). J was trimmed by 0 bases and V by 2 bases; bases with no gene match: 5. CDR3 bases: TGCAGTGCTAGATTAGGACTAGCGGCTAGCACAGATACGCAGTATTTT. It is translated as CSARLGLAASTDTQYF.

The chain recombines TRBV6-5 with TRBJ2-4; 7 bases line up with TRBD1. CDR1 and CDR2 (germline): MNHEY, SVGAGI. V dropped 5 bases and J dropped 13; count of bases not matched to a gene: 8. The CDR3 covers 12 residues. CDR3 DNA: TGTGCCAGCAGTGGGACAGCTTACAAGCAGTACTTC. It encodes CASSGTAYKQYF.

The V gene is TRBV29-1, the J gene TRBJ2-1; TRBD1 agrees at 7 bases. This CDR3 region has 13 residues. J was trimmed by 6 bases and V by 3 bases; bases with no gene match: 5. Germline values: CDR1 SQVTM, CDR2 ANQGSEA. The CDR3 loop is CSVEGQGVNEQFF. DNA of the CDR3: TGCAGCGTTGAGGGCCAGGGGGTCAATGAGCAGTTCTTC.

The chain carries TRBV10-3 and TRBJ2-5; 15 bases agree with TRBD2. Germline CDR1 is ENHRY and CDR2 is SYGVKD. V lost 2 bases and J lost 11; bases outside the gene matches: 9. The CDR3 sequence is 16 residues long. CDR3 DNA sequence: TGTGCCATCAGTGAGACGGGACTAGCGGGAGGAGGTGAGCAGTACTTC. Translating it yields CAISETGLAGGGEQYF.

This chain links TRBV14 with TRBJ2-1; no clear D gene. Trimming pared 4 bases from V and 3 bases from J, leaving 10 bases between. The CDR3 is 14 amino acids. The germline V gene encodes CDR1 SGHDN and CDR2 FVKESK. The CDR3 DNA reads as TGTGCCAGCAGCCCCCCAAACGACTACAATGAGCAGTTCTTC. Translated, it gives CASSPPNDYNEQFF.

This clonotype has a handful of counts. The V call is TRBV20-1, the J call TRBJ2-4; TRBD2 matches 8 bases. The J call may be faulty, since TRBJ2-7 better matches the DNA end. CDR1 is DFQATT and CDR2 is SNEGSKA in the germline V gene (reference sequence). The CDR3 extends over 14 amino acids. CDR3 bases: TGCAGTGCTACTCCCCCGGGAGGGGCGTACGAGCAGTACTTC. Residues: CSATPPGGAYEQYF.

V usage is TRBV27 and J usage is TRBJ2-1; D remains unclear. From germline, CDR1 is MNHEY and CDR2 SMNVEV (reference sequence). Trimming left V 3 bases short and J 8 bases short, with 5 bases between. The CDR3 is 11 amino acids. The CDR3 sequence: CASSFGDEQFF. CDR3 bases: TGTGCCAGCAGTTTTGGGGATGAGCAGTTCTTC.

The chain uses TRBV28 and TRBJ2-3; maybe TRBD2 (5 bases). The CDR3 contains 15 residues. Germline CDR1 is MDHEN and CDR2 is SYDVKM. V gave up 11 bases and J gave up 6 bases, with 24 bases separating them. CDR3 region: CAGSTHGTGKDTQYF. Here the CDR3 DNA reads TGTGCCGGTTCTACCCACGGAACCGGGAAGGATACGCAGTATTTT.

This clonotype was picked up many times. The gene calls are TRBV27 and TRBJ2-7; D uncertain. V was shortened by 6 bases and J by 2 bases, with 11 bases between the two germline ends. Per germline, CDR1 MNHEY and CDR2 SMNVEV (reference sequence). CDR3 length equals 13 residues. CDR3 amino acids: CASSPRGTYEQYF. The CDR3 DNA follows: TGTGCCAGCAGCCCCCGCGGTACCTACGAGCAGTACTTC.

The chain has TRBV10-3 and TRBJ1-1; the match to TRBD1 covers 12 bases. The CDR3 is 18 residues long. Germline V gene data show CDR1 as ENHRY and CDR2 as SYGVKD. V shed 3 bases, J shed 4 bases, and the junction held 12 bases outside the gene matches. CDR3 in amino acids: CAISESGTGGPWGTEAFF. The CDR3 nucleotides read TGTGCCATCAGTGAATCCGGGACAGGGGGCCCCTGGGGCACTGAAGCTTTCTTT.

The rearrangement joins TRBV12-3 or TRBV12-4 to TRBJ1-2, with D unresolved. V shed 4 bases and J shed 7 bases, with 13 bases lying between them. CDR3 length: 13 residues. The CDR3 DNA reads as TGTGCCAGCAGTTCGGTGCGGGGTAGTGGCTACACCTTC. It specifies CASSSVRGSGYTF.

This clonotype was seen a handful of times. Here the CDR3 reads CAIRATGTANYGYTF. In DNA, the CDR3 is TGTGCCATCAGGGCGACAGGGACGGCTAACTATGGCTACACCTTC. The V gene is TRBV10-3, the J gene TRBJ1-2, with 7 bases identical to TRBD1. CDR3 length: 15 residues. Trimming cost V 6 bases and J 0 bases; bases outside gene matches: 7. From germline, CDR1 is ENHRY and CDR2 SYGVKD.

This clonotype was seen only once. V is TRBV20-1 and J is TRBJ2-1; 11 bases agree with TRBD2. Germline CDR1 reads DFQATT; CDR2 reads SNEGSKA (reference sequence). The CDR3 contains 15 residues. The V segment lost 0 bases and the J segment 6 bases; nucleotides outside the gene matches: 4. Here the CDR3 reads CSARETSGGRNEQFF. As DNA, the CDR3 is TGCAGTGCTAGAGAAACTAGCGGGGGCCGCAATGAGCAGTTCTTC.

The V gene is TRBV2, the J gene TRBJ1-6; D gene ambiguous. Between the trimmed V and J ends, which lost 7 bases and 7 bases, there was a span of 11 bases. CDR1 is SNHLY, CDR2 FYNNEI, per germline. This CDR3 contains 13 residues. The CDR3 nucleotides read TGTGCCAGCACGGCGTACCAAAATTCACCCCTCCACTTT. Its translation is CASTAYQNSPLHF.

J is TRBJ1-2 and V is TRBV5-1, with D uncertain. The V end was cut by 10 bases, the J end by 5 bases, with 24 bases between. CDR1 and CDR2 (germline): SGHRS, YFSETQ. The CDR3 is made up of 15 amino acids. CDR3 bases: TGCGCCGGCAAGTACTTGGTGACGGAGAGTTATGGCTACACCTTC. Residues: CAGKYLVTESYGYTF.

A remark on this clonotype: An end of the junction does not agree with germline; a read error may underlie this. The V and J genes are TRBV7-9 and TRBJ1-2; 7 bases align to TRBD1. CDR1 and CDR2 (germline): SEHNR, FQNEAQ (reference sequence). CDR3 length: 15 residues. CDR3 DNA: TGTGCCGGCAGCTCACAGGGGATTTCTAACTATGGCTACACCTTC. The encoded protein is CAGSSQGISNYGYTF.

Ten or more counts support this clonotype. The rearrangement joins TRBV29-1 to TRBJ2-5; D tentatively reads TRBD1 or TRBD2 (6 bases each). Germline V gives CDR1 SQVTM, CDR2 ANQGSEA. The CDR3 runs 12 residues. With 6 bases removed from V and 3 bases from J, the gap between germline ends came to 11 bases. CDR3 DNA: TGCAGCGTGGTTAGGGGGGAAGAGACCCAGTACTTC. Its translation is CSVVRGEETQYF.

The chain couples TRBV6-5 to TRBJ2-5; D unclear. This CDR3 is 15 amino acids long. The V end was cut by 6 bases, the J end by 2 bases, with 16 bases between. CDR1 and CDR2 from the germline V gene are MNHEY and SVGAGI. The CDR3 nucleotides are TGTGCCAGCAGGACGTACAAGAGAAAACAAGAGACCCAGTACTTC. Translation: CASRTYKRKQETQYF.

This sequence joins TRBV18 and TRBJ1-2; 8 nucleotides align to TRBD1. The CDR3 runs to 15 residues. With V trimmed by 5 bases and J by 4 bases, 9 bases remained unmatched. Germline CDR1 reads KGHSH; CDR2 reads LQKENI. This chain's CDR3 is CASSNGPGGAYGYTF. The DNA for the CDR3 is TGTGCCAGCTCAAACGGGCCAGGGGGCGCCTATGGCTACACCTTC.

This clonotype was found a few times. V usage is TRBV9 and J usage is TRBJ2-1, with 10 positions matching TRBD2. The CDR3 length is 16 residues. CDR1 and CDR2 (germline): SGDLS, YYNGEE. Losses at the gene ends were 0 bases for V and 8 bases for J; bases not matched to a gene: 8. The CDR3 loop reads CASSVGQLAGQHEQFF. CDR3 sequence (DNA): TGTGCCAGCAGCGTAGGTCAACTAGCGGGACAGCATGAGCAGTTCTTC.

This clonotype showed up just a few times. V is TRBV7-6 and J is TRBJ2-7; 12 positions agree with TRBD1. Unmatched junction bases numbered 5, after V lost 1 base and J lost 4 bases. The CDR3 is 16 amino acids. Germline lookup yields CDR1 SGHVS and CDR2 FNYEAQ. CDR3: CASSLERDRGRYEQYF. The DNA for the CDR3 is TGTGCCAGCAGCTTAGAAAGGGACAGGGGGCGATACGAGCAGTACTTC.

This clonotype was recorded once. The chain has TRBV20-1 and TRBJ1-4, with a possible D match to TRBD1 (5 bases). This CDR3 is built from 14 residues. Germline V gene sequence: CDR1 DFQATT, CDR2 SNEGSKA (reference sequence). The V end was cut by 1 base, the J end by 2 bases, with 8 bases between. The CDR3 DNA reads as TGCAGTGCTAGAGGGGACGGTACTAATGAAAAACTGTTTTTT. Encoded protein: CSARGDGTNEKLFF.

The chain employs TRBV7-2 and TRBJ2-3; the D is unclear. This CDR3 comprises 12 residues. CDR1 is SGHTA and CDR2 is FQGNSA in the germline V gene. The V gene lost 6 bases and the J gene lost 5 bases, with 9 bases spanning the gap. The CDR3 DNA reads as TGTGCCAGCAGTAAGACCGTAGATACGCAGTATTTT. Its protein product is CASSKTVDTQYF.

Only a few counts were recorded for this clonotype. The chain links TRBV29-1 to TRBJ2-7; D remains unclear. CDR1 SQVTM and CDR2 ANQGSEA come from the germline V gene. V lost 5 bases and J 3 bases, leaving 8 bases between the germline ends. The CDR3 covers 11 residues. CDR3 protein: CSVSWVYEQYF. CDR3 DNA sequence: TGCAGCGTTTCGTGGGTCTACGAGCAGTACTTC.

This clonotype has just a few counts. The rearrangement uses TRBV21-1 and TRBJ2-3; the table names TRBD2, a call not compared with the DNA. TRBV21-1 is listed as a pseudogene. This CDR3 has 14 amino acids. The CDR3 nucleotides read TGTGCCAGCAGCAAAGCGGGGCCCACAGATACGCAGTATTTT. This encodes CASSKAGPTDTQYF.

The CDR3 nucleotides are TGTGCCATCAGTGAAGGGAACAGGGAGGGTCGCAATCAGCCCCAGCATTTT. Translation: CAISEGNREGRNQPQHF. The chain joins TRBV10-3 to TRBJ1-5, with D perhaps TRBD1 (6 bases). This CDR3 has 17 residues. In germline, CDR1 is ENHRY, CDR2 SYGVKD. The V end lost 3 bases, the J end lost 2 bases, and 17 bases lay between the germline ends.

The rearrangement uses TRBV6-1 and TRBJ2-2; no definite D call. Between the trimmed V and J ends, which lost 4 bases and 5 bases, there was a span of 8 bases. Germline CDR1 MNHNS, CDR2 SASEGT. The CDR3 spans 13 residues. The CDR3 sequence is CASSGTVTGELFF. The CDR3, as DNA: TGTGCCAGCAGTGGGACGGTTACCGGGGAGCTGTTTTTT.

This clonotype was seen a handful of times. This chain joins TRBV12-3 or TRBV12-4 and TRBJ2-1, with a weak D call TRBD2 (5 bases). The CDR3 is 13 residues long. V gave up 1 base and J gave up 6 bases, with 7 bases separating them. The CDR3, as DNA: TGTGCCAGCAGTTTAGTCGGACTCAATGAGCAGTTCTTC. Its translation: CASSLVGLNEQFF.

The gene calls are TRBV5-1 and TRBJ2-1; TRBD2 agrees at 8 bases. With 0 bases clipped from V and 3 bases from J, the junction kept 11 bases outside the gene matches. The CDR3 runs 18 residues. CDR1 SGHRS and CDR2 YFSETQ come from the germline V gene. DNA for the CDR3: TGCGCCAGCAGCTTGGGTTGGGTTACAGCGGGAGTCTACAATGAGCAGTTCTTC. Translated, it gives CASSLGWVTAGVYNEQFF.

This clonotype was seen a few times. This chain joins TRBV5-1 and TRBJ1-1; D is perhaps TRBD1 (6 bases). The V end lost 3 bases, the J end lost 0 bases, and 15 bases lay between the germline ends. The CDR3 has 16 amino acids. Per the germline V gene, CDR1 is SGHRS and CDR2 is YFSETQ. The CDR3 sequence is CASSSSGANMNTEAFF. The CDR3 nucleotides are TGCGCCAGCAGCTCCTCAGGGGCCAACATGAACACTGAAGCTTTCTTT.

This clonotype was picked up a small number of times. The chain carries TRBV2 and TRBJ2-1, with unresolved D. There are 13 residues in the CDR3. V was clipped by 10 bases and J by 0 bases, with 10 bases between them. The germline V gene encodes CDR1 SNHLY and CDR2 FYNNEI. The chain's CDR3 is CATVASSYNEQFF. The CDR3 DNA reads as TGTGCCACCGTCGCAAGCTCCTACAATGAGCAGTTCTTC.